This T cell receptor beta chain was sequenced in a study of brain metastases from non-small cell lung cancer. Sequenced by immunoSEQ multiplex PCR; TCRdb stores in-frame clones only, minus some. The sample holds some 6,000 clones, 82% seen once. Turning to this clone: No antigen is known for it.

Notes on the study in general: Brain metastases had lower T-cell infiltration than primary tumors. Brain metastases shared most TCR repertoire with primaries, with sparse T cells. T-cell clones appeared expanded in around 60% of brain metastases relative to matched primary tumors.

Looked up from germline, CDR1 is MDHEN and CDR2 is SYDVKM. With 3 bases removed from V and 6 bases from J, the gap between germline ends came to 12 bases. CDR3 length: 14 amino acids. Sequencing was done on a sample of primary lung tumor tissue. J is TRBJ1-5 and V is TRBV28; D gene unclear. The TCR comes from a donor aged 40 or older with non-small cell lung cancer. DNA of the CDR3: TGTGCCAGCAGTTTCCCGGGCACGACTCAGCCCCAGCATTTT. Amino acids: CASSFPGTTQPQHF.